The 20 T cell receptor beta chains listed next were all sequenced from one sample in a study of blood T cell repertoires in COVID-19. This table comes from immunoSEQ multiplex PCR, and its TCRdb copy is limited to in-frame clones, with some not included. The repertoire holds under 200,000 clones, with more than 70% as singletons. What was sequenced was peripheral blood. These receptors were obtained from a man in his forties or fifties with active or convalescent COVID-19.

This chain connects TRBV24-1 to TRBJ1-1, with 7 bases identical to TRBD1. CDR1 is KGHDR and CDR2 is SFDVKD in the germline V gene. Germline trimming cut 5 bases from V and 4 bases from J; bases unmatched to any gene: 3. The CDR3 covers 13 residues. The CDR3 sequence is CATSGAGGTEAFF. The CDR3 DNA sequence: TGTGCCACCAGTGGGGCAGGGGGCACTGAAGCTTTCTTT.

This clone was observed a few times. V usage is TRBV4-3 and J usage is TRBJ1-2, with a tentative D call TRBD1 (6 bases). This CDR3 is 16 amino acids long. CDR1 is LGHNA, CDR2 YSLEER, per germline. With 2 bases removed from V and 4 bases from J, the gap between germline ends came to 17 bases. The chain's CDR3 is CASSQSQGSRSYGYTF. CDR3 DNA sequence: TGCGCCAGCAGCCAATCCCAGGGGTCGCGCTCCTATGGCTACACCTTC.

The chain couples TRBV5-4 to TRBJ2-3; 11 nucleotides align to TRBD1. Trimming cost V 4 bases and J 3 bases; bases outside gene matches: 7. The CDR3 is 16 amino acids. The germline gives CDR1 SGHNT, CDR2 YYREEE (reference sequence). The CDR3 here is CASSMGQGVRTDTQYF. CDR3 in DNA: TGTGCCAGCAGCATGGGACAGGGGGTTAGGACAGATACGCAGTATTTT.

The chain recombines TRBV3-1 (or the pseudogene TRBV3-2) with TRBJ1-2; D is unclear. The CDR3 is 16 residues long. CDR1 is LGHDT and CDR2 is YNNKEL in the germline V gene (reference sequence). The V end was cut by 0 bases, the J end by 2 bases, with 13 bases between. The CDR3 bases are TGTGCCAGCAGCCAAGATTGGGCAGGACTCAACTATGGCTACACCTTC. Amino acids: CASSQDWAGLNYGYTF.

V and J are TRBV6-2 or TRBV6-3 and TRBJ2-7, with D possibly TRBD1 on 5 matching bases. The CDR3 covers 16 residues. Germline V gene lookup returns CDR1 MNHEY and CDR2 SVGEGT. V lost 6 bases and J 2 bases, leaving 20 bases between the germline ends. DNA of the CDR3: TGTGCCAGCAGCTCGCCGACAGTCTCCCTTACCTACGAGCAGTACTTC. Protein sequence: CASSSPTVSLTYEQYF.

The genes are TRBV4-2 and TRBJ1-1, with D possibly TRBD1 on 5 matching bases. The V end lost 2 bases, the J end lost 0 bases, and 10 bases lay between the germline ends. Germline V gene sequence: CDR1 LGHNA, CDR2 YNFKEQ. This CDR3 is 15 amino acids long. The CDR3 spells CASSQSGAVNTEAFF. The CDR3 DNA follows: TGTGCCAGCAGCCAAAGTGGGGCAGTGAACACTGAAGCTTTCTTT.

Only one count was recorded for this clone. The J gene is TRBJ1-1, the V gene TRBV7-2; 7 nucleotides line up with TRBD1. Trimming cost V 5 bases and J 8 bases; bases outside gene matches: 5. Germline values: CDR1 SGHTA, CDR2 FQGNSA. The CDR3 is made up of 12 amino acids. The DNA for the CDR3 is TGTGCCAGCAGCGTTACAGGGGTGGAAGCTTTCTTT. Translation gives CASSVTGVEAFF.

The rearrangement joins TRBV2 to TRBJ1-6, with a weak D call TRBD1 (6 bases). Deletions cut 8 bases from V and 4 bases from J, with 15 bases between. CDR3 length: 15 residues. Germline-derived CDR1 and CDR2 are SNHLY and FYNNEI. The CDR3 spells CASLQGPGYNSPLHF. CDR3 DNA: TGTGCCAGCCTACAGGGCCCCGGTTATAATTCACCCCTCCACTTT.

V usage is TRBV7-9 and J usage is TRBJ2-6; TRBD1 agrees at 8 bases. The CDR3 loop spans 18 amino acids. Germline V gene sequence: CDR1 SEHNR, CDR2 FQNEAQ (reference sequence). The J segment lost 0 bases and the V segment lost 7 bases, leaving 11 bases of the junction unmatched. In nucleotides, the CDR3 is TGTGCCAGCACCGCCGACAGGGGAACCTTCTCTGGGGCCAACGTCCTGACTTTC. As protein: CASTADRGTFSGANVLTF. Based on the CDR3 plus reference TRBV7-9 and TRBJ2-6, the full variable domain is DTGVSQNPRHKITKRGQNVTFRCDPISEHNRLYWYRQTLGQGPEFLTYFQNEAQLEKSRLLSDRFSAERPKGSFSTLEIQRTEQGDSAMYLCASTADRGTFSGANVLTFGAGSRLTVL.

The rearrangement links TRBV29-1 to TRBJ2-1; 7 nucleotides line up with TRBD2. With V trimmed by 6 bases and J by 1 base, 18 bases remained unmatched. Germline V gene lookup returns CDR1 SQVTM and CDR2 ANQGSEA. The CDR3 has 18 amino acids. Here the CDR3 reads CSVADRALVGGSYNEQFF. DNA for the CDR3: TGCAGCGTGGCGGACCGAGCCCTTGTCGGGGGGTCCTACAATGAGCAGTTCTTC.

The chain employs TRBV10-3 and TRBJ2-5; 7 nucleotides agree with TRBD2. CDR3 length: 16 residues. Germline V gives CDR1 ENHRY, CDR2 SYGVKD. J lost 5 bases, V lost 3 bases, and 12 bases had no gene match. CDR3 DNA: TGTGCCATCAGTGATGGGACCGGGACTACCATTGAGACCCAGTACTTC. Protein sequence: CAISDGTGTTIETQYF.

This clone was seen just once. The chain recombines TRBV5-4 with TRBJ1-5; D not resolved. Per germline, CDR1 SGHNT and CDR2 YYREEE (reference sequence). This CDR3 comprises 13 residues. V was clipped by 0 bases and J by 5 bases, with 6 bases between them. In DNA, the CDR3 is TGTGCCAGCAGCTTGGATCCGGATCAGCCCCAGCATTTT. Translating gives CASSLDPDQPQHF.

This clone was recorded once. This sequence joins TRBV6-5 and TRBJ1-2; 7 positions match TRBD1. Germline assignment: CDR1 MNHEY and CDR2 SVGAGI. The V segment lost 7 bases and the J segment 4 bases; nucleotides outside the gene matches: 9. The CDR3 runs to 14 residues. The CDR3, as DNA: TGTGCCAGCACTCCAGGACAGGTGGGCTATGGCTACACCTTC. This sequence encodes CASTPGQVGYGYTF.

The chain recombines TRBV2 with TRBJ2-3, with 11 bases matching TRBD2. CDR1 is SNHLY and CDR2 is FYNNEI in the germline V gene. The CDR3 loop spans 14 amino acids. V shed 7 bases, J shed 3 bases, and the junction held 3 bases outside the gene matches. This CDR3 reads CASTLAGGTDTQYF. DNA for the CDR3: TGTGCCAGCACCCTAGCGGGGGGAACAGATACGCAGTATTTT.

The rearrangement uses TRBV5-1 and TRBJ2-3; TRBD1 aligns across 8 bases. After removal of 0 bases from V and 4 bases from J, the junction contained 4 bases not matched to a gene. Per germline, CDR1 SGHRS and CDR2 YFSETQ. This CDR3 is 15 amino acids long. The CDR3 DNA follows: TGCGCCAGCAGCTTGGGGCAGGGGGCATCAGATACGCAGTATTTT. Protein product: CASSLGQGASDTQYF.

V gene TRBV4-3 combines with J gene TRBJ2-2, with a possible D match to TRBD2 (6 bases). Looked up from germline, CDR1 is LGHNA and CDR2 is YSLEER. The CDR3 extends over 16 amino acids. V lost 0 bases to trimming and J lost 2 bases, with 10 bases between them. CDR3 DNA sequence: TGCGCCAGCAGCCAAGATCGGGGGTCCAACACCGGGGAGCTGTTTTTT. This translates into CASSQDRGSNTGELFF.

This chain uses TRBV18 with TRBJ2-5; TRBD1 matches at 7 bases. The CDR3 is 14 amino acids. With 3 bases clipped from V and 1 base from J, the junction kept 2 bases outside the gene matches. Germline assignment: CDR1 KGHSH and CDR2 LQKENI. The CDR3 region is CASSPGQSQETQYF. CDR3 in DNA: TGTGCCAGCTCACCGGGACAGTCCCAAGAGACCCAGTACTTC.

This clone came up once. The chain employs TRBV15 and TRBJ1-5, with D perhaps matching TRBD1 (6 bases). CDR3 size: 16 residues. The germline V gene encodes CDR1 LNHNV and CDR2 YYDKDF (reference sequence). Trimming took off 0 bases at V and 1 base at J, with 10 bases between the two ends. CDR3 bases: TGTGCCACCAGCAGAGATGGGGGGGCGAGCAATCAGCCCCAGCATTTT. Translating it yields CATSRDGGASNQPQHF.

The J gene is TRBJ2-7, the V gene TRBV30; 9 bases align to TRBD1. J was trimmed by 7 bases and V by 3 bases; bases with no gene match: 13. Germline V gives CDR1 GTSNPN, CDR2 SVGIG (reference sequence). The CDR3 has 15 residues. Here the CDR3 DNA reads TGTGCCTGGAGCGCTCGGGACAGGGTAGCGTGGGAGCAGTACTTC. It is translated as CAWSARDRVAWEQYF. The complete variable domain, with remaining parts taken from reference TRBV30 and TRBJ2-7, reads SQTIHQWPATLVQPVGSPLSLECTVEGTSNPNLYWYRQAAGRGLQLLFYSVGIGQISSEVPQNLSASRPQDRQFILSSKKLLLSDSGFYLCAWSARDRVAWEQYFGPGTRLTVT.

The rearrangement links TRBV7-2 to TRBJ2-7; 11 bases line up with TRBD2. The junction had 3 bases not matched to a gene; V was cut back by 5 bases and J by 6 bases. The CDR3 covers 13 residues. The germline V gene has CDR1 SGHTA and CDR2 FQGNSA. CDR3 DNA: TGTGCCAGCAGCATTAGCGGGAGGGGCGAGCAGTACTTC. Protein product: CASSISGRGEQYF.